The 16 T cell receptor beta chains listed next were all sequenced from one sample in a study of blood T cells in healthy people across ages. A second about 7 to 12 cycle PCR used barcoded and J-beta primers. TCRdb reanalysed the 5' RACE reads using MiXCR and keeps one entry per CDR3 protein. In the table there are some 320,000 distinct CDR3 sequences, roughly 29% of which are singletons. The sequencing input was blood. Every receptor here comes from a woman between 70 and 85 years old in good health.

The V and J genes are TRBV20-1 and TRBJ2-5; 9 positions agree with TRBD2. Germline assignment: CDR1 DFQATT and CDR2 SNEGSKA (reference sequence). V was clipped by 0 bases and J by 4 bases; unmatched bases: 12. The CDR3 covers 17 residues. CDR3 amino acids: CSARDQGTSPVRETQYF. CDR3 nucleotide sequence: TGCAGTGCTAGAGATCAGGGGACTAGCCCCGTTAGAGAGACCCAGTACTTC.

The V call is TRBV9, the J call TRBJ2-3; D is undetermined. The CDR3 is 12 residues long. V was cut by 5 bases and J by 2 bases, with 6 bases left in between. Germline CDR1 SGDLS, CDR2 YYNGEE. CDR3 in DNA: TGTGCCAGCAGTCGACTCACAGATACGCAGTATTTT. Translated, it gives CASSRLTDTQYF.

This clonotype was observed a handful of times. V usage is TRBV3-1 and J usage is TRBJ2-3, with 8 bases aligning to TRBD2. Germline values: CDR1 LGHDT, CDR2 YNNKEL (reference sequence). The CDR3 has 16 amino acids. The V gene end was trimmed by 3 bases and the J gene end by 4 bases; junction bases not matched to a gene: 9. The CDR3 spells CASSHPGGPGADTQYF. The CDR3 nucleotides are TGTGCCAGCAGCCACCCGGGAGGGCCGGGGGCAGATACGCAGTATTTT.

CDR3 DNA sequence: TGCAGCGTTGGGCAGATGAATGACTACACCTTC. It translates to CSVGQMNDYTF. This chain links TRBV29-1 with TRBJ1-2; D gene unclear. With 4 bases removed from V and 10 bases from J, the gap between germline ends came to 13 bases. From germline, CDR1 is SQVTM and CDR2 ANQGSEA. This CDR3 is built from 11 residues.

The J gene is TRBJ1-4, the V gene TRBV20-1, with D possibly being TRBD1 (5 bases). Germline V gene data show CDR1 as DFQATT and CDR2 as SNEGSKA (reference sequence). V lost 5 bases to trimming and J lost 5 bases, with 12 bases between them. The CDR3 has 13 amino acids. The CDR3 loop is CSARDLRNEKLFF. Written as DNA, the CDR3 is TGCAGTGCTCGGGACCTACGGAATGAAAAACTGTTTTTT.

J is TRBJ2-3 and V is TRBV20-1, with 9 bases identical to TRBD2. The CDR3 contains 13 residues. Unmatched junction bases numbered 3, after V lost 5 bases and J lost 3 bases. Looked up from germline, CDR1 is DFQATT and CDR2 is SNEGSKA (reference sequence). In nucleotides, the CDR3 is TGCAGTGCTGTAGCGGGAGTTACAGATACGCAGTATTTT. Translated, it gives CSAVAGVTDTQYF.

The rearrangement joins TRBV6-5 to TRBJ1-2; no clear D. With 8 bases removed from V and 7 bases from J, the gap between germline ends came to 11 bases. This CDR3 spans 11 amino acids. Germline CDR1 MNHEY, CDR2 SVGAGI. As DNA, the CDR3 is TGTGCCAGCGGATGGGGATCTGGCTACACCTTC. It codes for CASGWGSGYTF.

V gene TRBV20-1 combines with J gene TRBJ1-1; a possible D gene is TRBD1 (5 bases). Germline values: CDR1 DFQATT, CDR2 SNEGSKA (reference sequence). This CDR3 spans 15 amino acids. The V end was cut by 6 bases, the J end by 1 base, with 18 bases between. The CDR3 region is CSAPPTGRPNTEAFF. The DNA for the CDR3 is TGCAGTGCGCCACCCACAGGACGGCCGAACACTGAAGCTTTCTTT.

The chain recombines TRBV20-1 with TRBJ2-7; D is unclear. This CDR3 spans 12 amino acids. Trimming removed 2 bases from V and 5 bases from J, with 10 bases in between. Germline V gives CDR1 DFQATT, CDR2 SNEGSKA (reference sequence). CDR3 loop: CSARLWNNEQYF. The CDR3 DNA reads TGCAGTGCTAGACTCTGGAACAACGAGCAGTACTTC.

This clonotype was recorded many times. The rearrangement joins TRBV28 to TRBJ1-3, with 9 bases that match TRBD1. V trimming: 5 bases; J trimming: 4 bases; junction bases outside the gene matches: 9. This CDR3 has 16 amino acids. Germline V lookup: CDR1 MDHEN, CDR2 SYDVKM. CDR3 region: CASSPKGQGLGNTIYF. CDR3 in DNA: TGTGCCAGCAGTCCAAAGGGACAGGGATTAGGAAACACCATATATTTT.

This clonotype has ten or more counts. CDR3 in DNA: TGTGCCAGCAGTACCGTAGCGGGAGTACGAGAGACCCAGTACTTC. Protein: CASSTVAGVRETQYF. The genes are TRBV27 and TRBJ2-5; 9 bases agree with TRBD2. The V segment lost 5 bases and the J segment 4 bases; nucleotides outside the gene matches: 8. Germline V gene data show CDR1 as MNHEY and CDR2 as SMNVEV (reference sequence). The CDR3 sequence is 15 residues long.

This clonotype has just a few counts. The gene calls are TRBV25-1 and TRBJ2-7; 9 nucleotides agree with TRBD2. Germline lookup yields CDR1 MGHDK and CDR2 SYGVNS. The CDR3 totals 15 residues. The V gene end was trimmed by 5 bases and the J gene end by 4 bases; junction bases not matched to a gene: 9. CDR3 protein: CASSPAGTSFYEQYF. CDR3 nucleotide sequence: TGTGCCAGCAGTCCCGCGGGGACTAGCTTTTACGAGCAGTACTTC.

The rearrangement links TRBV25-1 to TRBJ1-2, with D possibly TRBD1 on 6 matching bases. CDR3 length equals 12 residues. Trimming removed 4 bases from V and 8 bases from J, with 11 bases in between. Germline CDR1 is MGHDK and CDR2 is SYGVNS. The CDR3 loop reads CASSATGFGYTF. The CDR3 DNA reads as TGTGCCAGCAGTGCAACAGGGTTCGGCTACACCTTC.

Ten or more counts support this clonotype. The gene calls are TRBV7-2 and TRBJ2-3, with 8 nucleotides matching TRBD2. Looked up from germline, CDR1 is SGHTA and CDR2 is FQGNSA. After removal of 5 bases from V and 4 bases from J, the junction contained 11 bases not matched to a gene. The CDR3 runs to 16 residues. In DNA form, the CDR3 reads TGTGCCAGCAGCCCAATATCGGGAGGGCCACCAGATACGCAGTATTTT. Protein sequence: CASSPISGGPPDTQYF. Drawing the rest from reference TRBV7-2 and TRBJ2-3, the complete variable domain is GAGVSQSPSNKVTEKGKDVELRCDPISGHTALYWYRQSLGQGLEFLIYFQGNSAPDKSGLPSDRFSAERTGGSVSTLTIQRTQQEDSAVYLCASSPISGGPPDTQYFGPGTRLTVL.

J is TRBJ1-1 and V is TRBV3-1, with D uncertain. Trimming shortened V by 4 bases and J by 0 bases, and 6 bases separated the two germline ends. This CDR3 comprises 13 residues. Looked up from germline, CDR1 is LGHDT and CDR2 is YNNKEL (reference sequence). The CDR3, as DNA: TGTGCCAGCAGCCTAAAGGTGAACACTGAAGCTTTCTTT. It is translated as CASSLKVNTEAFF. Drawing the rest from reference TRBV3-1 and TRBJ1-1, the complete variable domain is DTAVSQTPKYLVTQMGNDKSIKCEQNLGHDTMYWYKQDSKKFLKIMFSYNNKELIINETVPNRFSPKSPDKAHLNLHINSLELGDSAVYFCASSLKVNTEAFFGQGTRLTVV.

The chain is built from TRBV5-4 and TRBJ2-5; 8 positions agree with TRBD2. The CDR3 consists of 16 residues. Germline V gene lookup returns CDR1 SGHNT and CDR2 YYREEE (reference sequence). With V trimmed by 4 bases and J by 0 bases, 8 bases remained unmatched. The CDR3 coding sequence is TGTGCCAGCAGCCAGATCGGGGGGGGAAACCAAGAGACCCAGTACTTC. Translation gives CASSQIGGGNQETQYF.